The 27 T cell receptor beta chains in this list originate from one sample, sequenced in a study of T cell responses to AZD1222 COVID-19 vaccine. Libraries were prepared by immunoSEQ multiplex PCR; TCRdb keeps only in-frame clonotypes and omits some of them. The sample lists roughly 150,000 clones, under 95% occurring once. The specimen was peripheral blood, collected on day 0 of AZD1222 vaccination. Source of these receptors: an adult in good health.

The CDR3 DNA sequence: TGTGCCAGCACCGACAGGGCCCACCATGAGCAGTTCTTC. Residues: CASTDRAHHEQFF. The chain is built from TRBV7-9 and TRBJ2-1, with TRBD1 identical over 7 bases. Germline trimming cut 7 bases from V and 8 bases from J; bases unmatched to any gene: 8. Germline CDR1 SEHNR, CDR2 FQNEAQ (reference sequence). CDR3 size: 13 residues. Full variable domain (missing parts from reference TRBV7-9 and TRBJ2-1): DTGVSQNPRHKITKRGQNVTFRCDPISEHNRLYWYRQTLGQGPEFLTYFQNEAQLEKSRLLSDRFSAERPKGSFSTLEIQRTEQGDSAMYLCASTDRAHHEQFFGPGTRLTVL.

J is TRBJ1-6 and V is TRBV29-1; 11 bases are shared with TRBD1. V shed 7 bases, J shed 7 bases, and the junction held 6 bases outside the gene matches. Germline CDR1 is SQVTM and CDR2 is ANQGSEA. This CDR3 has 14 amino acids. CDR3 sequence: CSARTGGENSPLHF. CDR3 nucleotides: TGCAGCGCGAGGACAGGGGGCGAGAATTCACCCCTCCACTTT.

CDR3 bases: TGTGCCAGCTCACAACGACAGGGTCTAGAAGGCTACACCTTC. Residues: CASSQRQGLEGYTF. The chain employs TRBV18 and TRBJ1-2, with 7 nucleotides matching TRBD1. CDR1 is KGHSH and CDR2 is LQKENI in the germline V gene. The CDR3 runs to 14 residues. Trimming at V came to 4 bases and at J to 8 bases, leaving 10 bases not matched to a gene. The variable domain in full, with the rest retrieved from reference TRBV18 and TRBJ1-2, is NAGVMQNPRHLVRRRGQEARLRCSPMKGHSHVYWYRQLPEEGLKFMVYLQKENIIDESGMPKERFSAEFPKEGPSILRIQQVVRGDSAAYFCASSQRQGLEGYTFGSGTRLTVV.

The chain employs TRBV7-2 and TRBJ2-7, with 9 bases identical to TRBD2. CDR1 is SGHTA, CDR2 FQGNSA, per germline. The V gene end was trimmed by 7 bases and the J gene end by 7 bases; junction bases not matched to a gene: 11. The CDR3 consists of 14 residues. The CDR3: CASTHSGSGEEQYF. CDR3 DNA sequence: TGTGCCAGCACCCATAGCGGGAGCGGGGAAGAGCAGTACTTC.

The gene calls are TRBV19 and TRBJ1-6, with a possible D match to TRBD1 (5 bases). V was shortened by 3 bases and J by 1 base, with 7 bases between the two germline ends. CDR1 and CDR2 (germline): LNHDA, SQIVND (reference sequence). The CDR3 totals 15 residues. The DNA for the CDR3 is TGTGCCAGTAGTATCAGGGCGTCCTATAATTCACCCCTCCACTTT. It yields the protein CASSIRASYNSPLHF.

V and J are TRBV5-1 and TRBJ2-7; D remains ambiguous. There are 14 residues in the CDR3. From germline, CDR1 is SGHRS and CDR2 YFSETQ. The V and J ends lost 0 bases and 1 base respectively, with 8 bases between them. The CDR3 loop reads CASSLASTSYEQYF. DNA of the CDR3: TGCGCCAGCAGCTTGGCCTCGACTTCCTACGAGCAGTACTTC.

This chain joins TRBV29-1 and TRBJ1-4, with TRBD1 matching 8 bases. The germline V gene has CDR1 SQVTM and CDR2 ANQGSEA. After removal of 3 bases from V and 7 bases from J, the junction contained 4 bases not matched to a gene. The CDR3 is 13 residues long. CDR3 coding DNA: TGCAGCGTTGAGGGGACAGGAAGTGAAAAACTGTTTTTT. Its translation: CSVEGTGSEKLFF.

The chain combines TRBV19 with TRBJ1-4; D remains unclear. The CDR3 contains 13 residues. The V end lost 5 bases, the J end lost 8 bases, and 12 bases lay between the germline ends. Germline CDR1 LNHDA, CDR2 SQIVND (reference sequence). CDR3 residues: CASSLSVLEKLFF. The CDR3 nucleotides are TGTGCCAGTAGTCTATCTGTATTGGAAAAACTGTTTTTT.

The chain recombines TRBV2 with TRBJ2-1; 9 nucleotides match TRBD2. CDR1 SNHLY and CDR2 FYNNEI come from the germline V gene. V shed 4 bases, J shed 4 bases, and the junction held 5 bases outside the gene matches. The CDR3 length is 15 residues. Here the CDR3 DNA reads TGTGCCAGCAGTGTTAGCGGGGGAGAATACAATGAGCAGTTCTTC. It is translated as CASSVSGGEYNEQFF.

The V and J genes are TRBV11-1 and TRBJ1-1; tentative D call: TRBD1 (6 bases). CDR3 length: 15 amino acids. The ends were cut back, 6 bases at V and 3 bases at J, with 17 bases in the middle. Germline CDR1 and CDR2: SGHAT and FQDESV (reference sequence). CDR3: CASSRPGALDTEAFF. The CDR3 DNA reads TGTGCCAGCAGTCGCCCGGGGGCGTTGGACACTGAAGCTTTCTTT.

This CDR3 reads CASSSRGPNRVDAFF. DNA for the CDR3: TGTGCCAGCAGCTCTCGTGGCCCGAACAGGGTGGACGCTTTCTTT. V gene TRBV5-4 combines with J gene TRBJ1-1; the D gene is possibly TRBD1 (6 bases). The CDR3 is 15 amino acids. Germline CDR1 reads SGHNT; CDR2 reads YYREEE (reference sequence). V was trimmed by 3 bases and J by 11 bases, leaving 23 bases between them.

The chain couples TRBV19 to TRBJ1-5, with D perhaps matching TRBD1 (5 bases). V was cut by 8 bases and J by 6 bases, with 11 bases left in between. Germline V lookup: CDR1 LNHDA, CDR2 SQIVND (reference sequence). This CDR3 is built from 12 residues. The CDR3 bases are TGTGCCAGTGAAACAGGAGGTCAGCCCCAGCATTTT. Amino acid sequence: CASETGGQPQHF.

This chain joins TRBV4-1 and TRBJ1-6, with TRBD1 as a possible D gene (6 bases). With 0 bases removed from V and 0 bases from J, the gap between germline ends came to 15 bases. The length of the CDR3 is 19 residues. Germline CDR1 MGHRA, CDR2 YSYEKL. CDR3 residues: CASSQEFKTGSSYNSPLHF. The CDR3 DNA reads TGCGCCAGCAGCCAAGAATTTAAAACAGGGAGCTCCTATAATTCACCCCTCCACTTT.

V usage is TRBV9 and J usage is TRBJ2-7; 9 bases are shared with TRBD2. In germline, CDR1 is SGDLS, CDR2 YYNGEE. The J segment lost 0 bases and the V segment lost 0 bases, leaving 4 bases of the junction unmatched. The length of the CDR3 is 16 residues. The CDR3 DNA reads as TGTGCCAGCAGCGTAGGGCCAGCGGGGGGCTCCTACGAGCAGTACTTC. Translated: CASSVGPAGGSYEQYF.

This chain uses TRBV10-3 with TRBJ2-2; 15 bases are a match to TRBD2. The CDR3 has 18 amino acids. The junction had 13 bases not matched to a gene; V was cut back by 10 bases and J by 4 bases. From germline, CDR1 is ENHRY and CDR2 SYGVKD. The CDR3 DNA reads TGTGCCACTACAGGGGGACTAGCGGGGGGCCTTAGCACCGGGGAGCTGTTTTTT. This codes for CATTGGLAGGLSTGELFF.

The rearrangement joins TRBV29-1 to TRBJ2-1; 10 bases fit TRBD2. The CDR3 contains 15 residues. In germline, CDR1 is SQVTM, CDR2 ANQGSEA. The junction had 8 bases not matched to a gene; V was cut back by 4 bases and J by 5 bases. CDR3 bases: TGCAGCGTTGTTAGCGGGAGGCTGGTAGACAATGAGCAGTTCTTC. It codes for CSVVSGRLVDNEQFF.

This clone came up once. The CDR3 sequence: CATSRDRGLLGGYTF. The CDR3 DNA is TGTGCCACCAGCAGAGATCGGGGTCTTCTGGGAGGCTACACCTTC. The rearrangement links TRBV15 to TRBJ1-2; D is unresolved. Germline loops: CDR1 LNHNV, CDR2 YYDKDF (reference sequence). V lost 0 bases and J 8 bases, leaving 16 bases between the germline ends. This CDR3 is 15 amino acids long.

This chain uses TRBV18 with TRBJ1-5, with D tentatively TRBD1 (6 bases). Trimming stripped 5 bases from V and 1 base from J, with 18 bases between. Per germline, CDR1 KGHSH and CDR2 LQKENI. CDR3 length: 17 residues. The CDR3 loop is CASSATGQGKSNQPQHF. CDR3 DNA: TGTGCCAGCTCAGCAACAGGGCAGGGAAAAAGCAATCAGCCCCAGCATTTT.

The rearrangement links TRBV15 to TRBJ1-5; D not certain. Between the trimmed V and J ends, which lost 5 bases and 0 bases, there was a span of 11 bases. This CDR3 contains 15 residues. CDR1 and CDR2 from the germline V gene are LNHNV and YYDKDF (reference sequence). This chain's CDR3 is CATSPTGNSNQPQHF. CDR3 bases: TGTGCCACCAGCCCGACGGGAAATAGCAATCAGCCCCAGCATTTT.

The CDR3 DNA sequence: TGTGCCAGCAGTTTGACAGGGTGGCGGACCCAGTACTTC. It is translated as CASSLTGWRTQYF. This chain connects TRBV12-3 or TRBV12-4 to TRBJ2-5; 7 bases map to TRBD1. The V segment lost 3 bases and the J segment 7 bases; nucleotides outside the gene matches: 5. The CDR3 has 13 amino acids.

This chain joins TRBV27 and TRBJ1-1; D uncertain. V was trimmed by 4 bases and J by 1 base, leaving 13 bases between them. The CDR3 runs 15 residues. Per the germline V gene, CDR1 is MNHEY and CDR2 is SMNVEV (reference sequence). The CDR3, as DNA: TGTGCCAGCAGTTCCCCAGGATTGAAGAACACTGAAGCTTTCTTT. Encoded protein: CASSSPGLKNTEAFF.

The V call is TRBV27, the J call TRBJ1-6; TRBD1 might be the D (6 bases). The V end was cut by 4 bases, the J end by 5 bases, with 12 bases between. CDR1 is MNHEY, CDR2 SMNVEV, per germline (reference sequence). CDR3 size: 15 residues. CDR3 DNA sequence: TGTGCCAGCAGTTGGGGGGGCCCCAATAATTCACCCCTCCACTTT. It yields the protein CASSWGGPNNSPLHF.

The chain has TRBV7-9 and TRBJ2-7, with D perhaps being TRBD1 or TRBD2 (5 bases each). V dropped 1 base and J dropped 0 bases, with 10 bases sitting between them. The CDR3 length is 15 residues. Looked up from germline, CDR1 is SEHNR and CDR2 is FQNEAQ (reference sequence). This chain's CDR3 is CASSLDGTASYEQYF. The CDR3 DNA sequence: TGTGCCAGCAGCTTAGACGGGACGGCCTCCTACGAGCAGTACTTC.

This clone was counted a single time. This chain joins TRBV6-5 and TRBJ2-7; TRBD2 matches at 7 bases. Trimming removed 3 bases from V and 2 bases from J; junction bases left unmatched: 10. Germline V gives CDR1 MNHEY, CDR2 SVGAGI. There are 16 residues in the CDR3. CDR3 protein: CASSYLAGVRPYEQYF. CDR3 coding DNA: TGTGCCAGCAGTTATTTGGCGGGGGTAAGACCCTACGAGCAGTACTTC.

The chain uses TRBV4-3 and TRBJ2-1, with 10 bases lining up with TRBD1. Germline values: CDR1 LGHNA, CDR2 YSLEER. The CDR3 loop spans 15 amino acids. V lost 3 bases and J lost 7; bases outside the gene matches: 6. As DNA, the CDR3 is TGCGCCAGCAGCCACAGGACAGGGGGTGGGAATGAGCAGTTCTTC. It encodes CASSHRTGGGNEQFF.

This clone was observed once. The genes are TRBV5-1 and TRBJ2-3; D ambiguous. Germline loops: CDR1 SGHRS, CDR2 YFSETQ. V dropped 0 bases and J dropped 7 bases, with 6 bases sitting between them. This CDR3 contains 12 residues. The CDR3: CASSLGVHTQYF. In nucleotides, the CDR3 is TGCGCCAGCAGCTTGGGGGTCCATACGCAGTATTTT.

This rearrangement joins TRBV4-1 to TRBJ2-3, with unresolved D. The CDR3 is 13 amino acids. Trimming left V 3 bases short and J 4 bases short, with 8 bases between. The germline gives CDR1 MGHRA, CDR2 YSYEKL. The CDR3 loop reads CASSQSAADTQYF. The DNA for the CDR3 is TGCGCCAGCAGCCAGAGTGCCGCAGATACGCAGTATTTT.